Described below is a single T cell receptor (beta chain) sequence and its context. The target antigen is unknown. This entry comes from a study of T cell repertoires in cytomegalovirus infection. Whole-study results and caveats: HLA-C-restricted CMV clonotypes gave the most frequent clonotype in two of eight donors.

This CDR3 comprises 13 residues. The V gene lost 0 bases and the J gene lost 4 bases, with 8 bases spanning the gap. Germline V CDR1 and CDR2: SGHRS, YFSETQ. TCRdb independently ran MiXCR on the reads; one entry per CDR3 protein. The repertoire includes around 130,000 distinct CDR3 sequences, roughly a quarter of them detected once, and about 37% sits in the top ten. The receptor's source is a human donor in good health (CMV status not recorded). Some clones in this sample may be carry-over from other donors' samples. The chain joins TRBV5-1 to TRBJ2-7; perhaps TRBD1 as D (5 bases). The material sequenced was PBMCs, sequenced either directly or after in vitro stimulation (not recorded which). This CDR3 reads CASSLDPGYEQYF. CDR3 DNA: TGCGCCAGCAGCTTGGACCCAGGGTACGAGCAGTACTTC.